These T cell receptor beta chains were read from a single sample in a study of shared T cell receptors in the human thymus. Clones were sequenced by immunoSEQ multiplex PCR, and TCRdb holds only the in-frame ones, with some missing. The data show roughly 410,000 clones, with around 93% seen just once and 0.015% to 0.02% held by the top ten. Sample: thymocytes. Receptor source: a human donor. CDR3s include the opening cysteine and the closing phenylalanine or tryptophan. A D gene is named only where the DNA matches it firmly. Clone size appears in some rows only: once, few, many, or a class for an expanded clone.

V gene	clone size	J gene	D gene	CDR3 protein	CDR3 DNA
TRBV7-9	.	TRBJ2-5	TRBD2	CASSDYLAGEETQYF	TGTGCCAGCAGCGACTATCTAGCGGGGGAAGAGACCCAGTACTTC
TRBV28	.	TRBJ1-2	TRBD1	CASSPESGGWSGYTF	TGTGCCAGCAGCCCCGAATCAGGGGGTTGGAGTGGCTACACCTTC
TRBV19	.	TRBJ2-6	TRBD2	CASSIPILAGVNSGANVLTF	TGTGCCAGTAGTATACCCATACTAGCGGGAGTGAACTCTGGGGCCAACGTCCTGACTTTC
TRBV27	.	TRBJ1-2	TRBD1	CASRGQGESYTF	TGTGCCAGCAGGGGACAGGGGGAGAGCTACACCTTC
TRBV4-1	.	TRBJ2-5	.	CASSPFGGTQYF	TGCGCCAGCAGCCCGTTCGGTGGGACCCAGTACTTC
TRBV5-4	.	TRBJ2-3	.	CASSGSDTDTQYF	TGTGCCAGCAGCGGCTCAGACACAGATACGCAGTATTTT
TRBV27	.	TRBJ2-1	.	CASSPLQVEVEARRYNEQFF	TGTGCCAGCAGTCCCCTCCAGGTAGAAGTGGAGGCCCGCCGCTACAATGAGCAGTTCTTC
TRBV7-2	.	TRBJ2-3	TRBD1	CASSSTDRGGTDTQYF	TGTGCCAGCAGCTCAACGGACAGGGGCGGGACAGATACGCAGTATTTT
TRBV5-5	.	TRBJ2-7	.	CASSLGQGGEQYF	TGTGCCAGCAGCTTGGGACAGGGAGGGGAGCAGTACTTC
TRBV5-1	.	TRBJ2-3	.	CASSLAGLTGSSTDTQYF	TGCGCCAGCAGCTTGGCGGGGTTAACAGGGTCTAGCACAGATACGCAGTATTTT
TRBV5-1	.	TRBJ1-1	.	CASSLGAGPGKNTEAFF	TGCGCCAGCAGCTTGGGGGCCGGGCCGGGGAAGAACACTGAAGCTTTCTTT
TRBV9	.	TRBJ2-1	TRBD2	CASSVAPSTSDSTNEQFF	TGTGCCAGCAGCGTAGCCCCCAGTACTAGCGACAGTACTAATGAGCAGTTCTTC
TRBV27	.	TRBJ2-7	TRBD2	CASSGLAGVGEQYF	TGTGCCAGCAGCGGACTAGCGGGAGTGGGGGAGCAGTACTTC
TRBV14	.	TRBJ2-1	.	CASSRGSSYNEQFF	TGTGCCAGCAGCCGAGGGAGCTCCTACAATGAGCAGTTCTTC
TRBV5-6	.	TRBJ2-7	.	CASSHTGPLSSYEQYF	TGTGCCAGCAGCCACACGGGACCCCTAAGCTCCTACGAGCAGTACTTC
TRBV14	.	TRBJ2-7	TRBD2	CASSPRRASGMVYEQYF	TGTGCCAGCAGCCCCCGGCGGGCTAGCGGGATGGTGTACGAGCAGTACTTC
TRBV7-2	.	TRBJ2-3	.	CASSWGRSVRSGPDTQYF	TGTGCCAGCAGCTGGGGTAGAAGCGTCCGATCGGGCCCAGATACGCAGTATTTT
TRBV28	.	TRBJ1-2	.	CASSFLPGQGYGYTF	TGTGCCAGCAGTTTTCTACCGGGACAAGGCTATGGCTACACCTTC
TRBV7-6	.	TRBJ2-1	TRBD2	CASSLGTSGGRASSYNEQFF	TGTGCCAGCAGCTTAGGGACTAGCGGGGGGAGGGCTAGCTCCTACAATGAGCAGTTCTTC
TRBV7-8	few	TRBJ2-1	.	CASSLLSGKDSYNEQFF	TGTGCCAGCAGCTTACTTTCCGGGAAAGACTCCTACAATGAGCAGTTCTTC
TRBV27	.	TRBJ2-7	.	CASSLLGYEQYF	TGTGCCAGCAGTTTACTCGGGTACGAGCAGTACTTC
TRBV10-3	.	TRBJ1-2	.	CAINDGNYGYTF	TGTGCCATCAACGATGGTAACTATGGCTACACCTTC
TRBV6-1	.	TRBJ1-3	TRBD1	CASSEALTGGILGNTIYF	TGTGCCAGCAGTGAAGCGCTTACAGGGGGCATATTGGGAAACACCATATATTTT
TRBV27	.	TRBJ2-7	.	CASSFDACSYEQYF	TGTGCCAGCAGTTTCGACGCGTGCTCCTACGAGCAGTACTTC
TRBV5-6	.	TRBJ2-7	.	CASSPRGATATYEQYF	TGTGCCAGCAGCCCCAGGGGGGCTACCGCGACCTACGAGCAGTACTTC
TRBV19	.	TRBJ2-5	.	CASSIGLQETQYF	TGTGCCAGTAGTATAGGACTCCAAGAGACCCAGTACTTC
TRBV7-6	.	TRBJ1-2	TRBD1	CASSGRTQQGHYGYTF	TGTGCCAGCAGCGGAAGAACTCAACAGGGGCACTATGGCTACACCTTC
TRBV29-1	.	TRBJ2-7	.	CSVPLTGNEQYF	TGCAGCGTTCCCCTCACAGGGAACGAGCAGTACTTC
TRBV5-6	.	TRBJ2-7	TRBD1	CASSLRGTGGKGEYF	TGTGCCAGCAGCTTACGAGGGACAGGGGGCAAGGGGGAGTACTTC
TRBV6-6	.	TRBJ1-6	TRBD1	CASSYRRGLINSPLHF	TGTGCCAGCAGTTACCGCAGGGGGCTGATTAATTCACCCCTCCACTTT
TRBV6-6	once	TRBJ2-2	TRBD2	CASSHASGRPGELFF	TGTGCCAGCAGCCACGCTAGCGGGAGGCCCGGGGAGCTGTTTTTT